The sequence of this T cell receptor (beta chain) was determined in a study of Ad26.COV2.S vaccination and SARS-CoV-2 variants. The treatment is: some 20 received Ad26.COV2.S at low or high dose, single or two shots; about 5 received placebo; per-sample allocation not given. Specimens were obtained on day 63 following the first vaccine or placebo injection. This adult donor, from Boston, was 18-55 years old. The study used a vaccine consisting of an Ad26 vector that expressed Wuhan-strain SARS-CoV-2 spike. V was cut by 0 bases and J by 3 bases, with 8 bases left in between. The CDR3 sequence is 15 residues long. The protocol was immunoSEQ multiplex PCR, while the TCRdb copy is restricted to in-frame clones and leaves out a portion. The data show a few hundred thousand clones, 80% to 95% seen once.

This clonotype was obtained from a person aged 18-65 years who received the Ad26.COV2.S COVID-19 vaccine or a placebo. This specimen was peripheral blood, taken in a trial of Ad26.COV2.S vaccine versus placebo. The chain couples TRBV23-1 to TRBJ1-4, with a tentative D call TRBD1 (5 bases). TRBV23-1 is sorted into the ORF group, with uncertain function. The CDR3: CASSQSRGSNEKLFF. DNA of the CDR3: TGCGCCAGCAGTCAATCGCGGGGGTCTAATGAAAAACTGTTTTTT.